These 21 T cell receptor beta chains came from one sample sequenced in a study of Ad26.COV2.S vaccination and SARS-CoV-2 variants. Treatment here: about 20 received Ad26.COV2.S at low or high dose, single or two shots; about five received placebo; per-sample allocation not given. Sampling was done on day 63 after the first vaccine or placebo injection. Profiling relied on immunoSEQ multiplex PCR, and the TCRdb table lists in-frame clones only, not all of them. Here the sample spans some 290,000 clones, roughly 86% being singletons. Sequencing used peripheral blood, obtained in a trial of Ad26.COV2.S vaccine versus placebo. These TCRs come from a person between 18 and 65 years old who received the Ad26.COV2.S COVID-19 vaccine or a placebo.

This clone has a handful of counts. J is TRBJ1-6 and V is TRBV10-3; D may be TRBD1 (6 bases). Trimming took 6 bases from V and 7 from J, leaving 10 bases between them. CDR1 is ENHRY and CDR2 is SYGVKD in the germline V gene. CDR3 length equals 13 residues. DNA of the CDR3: TGTGCCATCAGCGGACAGCCAAATTCACCCCTCCACTTT. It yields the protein CAISGQPNSPLHF.

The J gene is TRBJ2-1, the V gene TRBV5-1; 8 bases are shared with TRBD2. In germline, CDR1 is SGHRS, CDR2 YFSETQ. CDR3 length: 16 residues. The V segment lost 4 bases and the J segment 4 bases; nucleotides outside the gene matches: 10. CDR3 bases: TGCGCCAGCAGCCTTATGGGACTAGATGATTACAATGAGCAGTTCTTC. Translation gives CASSLMGLDDYNEQFF.

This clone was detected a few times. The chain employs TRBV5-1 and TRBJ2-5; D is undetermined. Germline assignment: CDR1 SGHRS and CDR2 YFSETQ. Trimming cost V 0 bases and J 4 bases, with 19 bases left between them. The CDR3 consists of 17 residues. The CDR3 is CASSLGVISGRGETQYF. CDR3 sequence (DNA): TGCGCCAGCAGCTTGGGGGTAATTAGTGGGCGCGGAGAGACCCAGTACTTC.

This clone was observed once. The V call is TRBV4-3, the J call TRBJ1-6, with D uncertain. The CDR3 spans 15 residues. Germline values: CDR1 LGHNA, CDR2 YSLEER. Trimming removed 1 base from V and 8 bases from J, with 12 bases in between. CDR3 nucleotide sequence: TGCGCCAGCAGCCAAGCCGGTCGGCTGGATTCACCCCTCCACTTT. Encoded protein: CASSQAGRLDSPLHF.

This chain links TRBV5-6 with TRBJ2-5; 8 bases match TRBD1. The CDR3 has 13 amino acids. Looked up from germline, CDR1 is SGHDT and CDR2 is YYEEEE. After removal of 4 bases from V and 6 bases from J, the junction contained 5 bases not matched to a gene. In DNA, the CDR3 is TGTGCCAGCAGCGTACAGGGGGGAAAGACCCAGTACTTC. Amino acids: CASSVQGGKTQYF.

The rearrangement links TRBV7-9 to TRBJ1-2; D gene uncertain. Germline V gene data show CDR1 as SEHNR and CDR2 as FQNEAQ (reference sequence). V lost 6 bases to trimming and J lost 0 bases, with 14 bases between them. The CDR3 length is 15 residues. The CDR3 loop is CASRTFGQTNYGYTF. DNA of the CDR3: TGTGCCAGCAGAACCTTCGGGCAGACTAACTATGGCTACACCTTC.

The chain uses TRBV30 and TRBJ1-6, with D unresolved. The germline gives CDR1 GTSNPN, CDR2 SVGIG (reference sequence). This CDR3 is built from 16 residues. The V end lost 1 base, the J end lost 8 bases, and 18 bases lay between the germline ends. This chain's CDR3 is CAWSDVRRGLDSPLHF. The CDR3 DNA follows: TGTGCCTGGAGTGACGTTAGACGAGGTCTGGATTCACCCCTCCACTTT. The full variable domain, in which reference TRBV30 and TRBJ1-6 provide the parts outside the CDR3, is SQTIHQWPATLVQPVGSPLSLECTVEGTSNPNLYWYRQAAGRGLQLLFYSVGIGQISSEVPQNLSASRPQDRQFILSSKKLLLSDSGFYLCAWSDVRRGLDSPLHFGNGTRLTVT.

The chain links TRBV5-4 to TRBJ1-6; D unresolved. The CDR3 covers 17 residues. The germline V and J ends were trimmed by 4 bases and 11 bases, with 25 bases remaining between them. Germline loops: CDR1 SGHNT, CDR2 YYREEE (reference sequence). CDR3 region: CASSRGVREGSGAPLHF. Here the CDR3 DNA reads TGTGCCAGCAGCCGGGGAGTGAGGGAAGGCTCCGGAGCACCCCTCCACTTT. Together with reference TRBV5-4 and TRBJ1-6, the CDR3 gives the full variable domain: ETGVTQSPTHLIKTRGQQVTLRCSSQSGHNTVSWYQQALGQGPQFIFQYYREEENGRGNFPPRFSGLQFPNYSSELNVNALELDDSALYLCASSRGVREGSGAPLHFGNGTRLTVT.

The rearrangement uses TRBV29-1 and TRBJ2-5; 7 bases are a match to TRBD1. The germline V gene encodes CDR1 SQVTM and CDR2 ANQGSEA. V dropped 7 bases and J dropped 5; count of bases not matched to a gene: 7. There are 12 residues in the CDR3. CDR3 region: CSAVTGWETQYF. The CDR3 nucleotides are TGCAGCGCCGTGACAGGGTGGGAGACCCAGTACTTC.

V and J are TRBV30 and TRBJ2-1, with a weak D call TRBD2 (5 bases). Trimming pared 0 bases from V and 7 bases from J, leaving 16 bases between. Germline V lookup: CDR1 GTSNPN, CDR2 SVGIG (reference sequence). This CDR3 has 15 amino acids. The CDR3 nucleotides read TGTGCCTGGAGTGTACCTAGAGGGAGCAAAAATGAGCAGTTCTTC. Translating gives CAWSVPRGSKNEQFF.

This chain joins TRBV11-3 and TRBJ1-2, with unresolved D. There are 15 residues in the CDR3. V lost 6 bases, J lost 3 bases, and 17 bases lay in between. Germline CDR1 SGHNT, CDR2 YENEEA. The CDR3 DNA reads TGTGCCAGCAGATCGTCGGGAAACCCCTACTATGGCTACACCTTC. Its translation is CASRSSGNPYYGYTF.

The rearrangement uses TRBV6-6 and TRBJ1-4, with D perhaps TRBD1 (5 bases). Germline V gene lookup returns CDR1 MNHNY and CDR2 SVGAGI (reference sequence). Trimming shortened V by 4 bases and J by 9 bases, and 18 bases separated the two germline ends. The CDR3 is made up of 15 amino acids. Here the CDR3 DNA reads TGTGCCAGCAGTTCATCCGGGGCCCTAGGAAAAAAACTGTTTTTT. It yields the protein CASSSSGALGKKLFF.

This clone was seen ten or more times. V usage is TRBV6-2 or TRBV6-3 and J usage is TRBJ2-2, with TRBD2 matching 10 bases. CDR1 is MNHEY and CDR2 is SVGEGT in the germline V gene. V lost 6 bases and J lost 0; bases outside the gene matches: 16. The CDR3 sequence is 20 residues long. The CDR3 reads CASRPGTYSGGSPNTGELFF. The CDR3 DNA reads TGTGCCAGCAGACCTGGAACTTATAGCGGGGGGTCCCCGAACACCGGGGAGCTGTTTTTT.

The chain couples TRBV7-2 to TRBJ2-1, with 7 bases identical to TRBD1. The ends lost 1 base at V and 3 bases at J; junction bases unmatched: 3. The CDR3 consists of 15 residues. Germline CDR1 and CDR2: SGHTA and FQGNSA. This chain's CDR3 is CASSLDRDSYNEQFF. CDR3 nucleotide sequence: TGTGCCAGCAGCTTAGACCGGGACAGCTACAATGAGCAGTTCTTC.

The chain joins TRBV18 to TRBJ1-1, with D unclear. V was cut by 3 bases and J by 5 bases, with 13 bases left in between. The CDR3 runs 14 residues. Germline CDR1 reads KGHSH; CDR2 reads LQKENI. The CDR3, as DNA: TGTGCCAGCTCACCCAGCTTCGGTAGTACTGAAGCTTTCTTT. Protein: CASSPSFGSTEAFF.

Here the CDR3 reads CASSYSGQDYGYTF. CDR3 nucleotide sequence: TGTGCCAGCAGTTACTCTGGACAGGACTATGGCTACACCTTC. V and J are TRBV6-5 and TRBJ1-2; 7 bases align to TRBD1. CDR3 size: 14 residues. V lost 0 bases and J lost 3; bases outside the gene matches: 1. Germline values: CDR1 MNHEY, CDR2 SVGAGI.

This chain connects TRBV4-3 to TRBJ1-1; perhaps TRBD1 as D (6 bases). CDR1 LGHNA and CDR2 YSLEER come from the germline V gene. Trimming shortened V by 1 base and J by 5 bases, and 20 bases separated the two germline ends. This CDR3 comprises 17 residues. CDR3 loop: CASSQGRGASRATEAFF. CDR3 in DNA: TGCGCCAGCAGCCAAGGGAGGGGGGCCTCAAGGGCGACTGAAGCTTTCTTT.

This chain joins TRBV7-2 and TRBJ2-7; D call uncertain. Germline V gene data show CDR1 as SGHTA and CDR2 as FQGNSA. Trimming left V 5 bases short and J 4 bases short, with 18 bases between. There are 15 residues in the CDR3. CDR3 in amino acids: CASSLGPLQYYEQYF. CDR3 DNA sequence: TGTGCCAGCAGCCTTGGGCCCCTTCAATATTACGAGCAGTACTTC.

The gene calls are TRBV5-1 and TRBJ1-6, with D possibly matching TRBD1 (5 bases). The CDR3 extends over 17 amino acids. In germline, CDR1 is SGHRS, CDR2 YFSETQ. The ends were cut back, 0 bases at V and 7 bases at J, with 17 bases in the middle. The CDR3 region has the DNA TGCGCCAGCAGCTTGGCGAGCGCAGGGAAGTTAAATTCACCCCTCCACTTT. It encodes CASSLASAGKLNSPLHF.

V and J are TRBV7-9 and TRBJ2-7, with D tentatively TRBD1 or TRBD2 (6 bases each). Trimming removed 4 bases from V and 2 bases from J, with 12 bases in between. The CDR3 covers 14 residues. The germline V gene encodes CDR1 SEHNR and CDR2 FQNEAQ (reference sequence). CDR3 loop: CASSSWGAAYEQYF. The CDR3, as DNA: TGTGCCAGCAGCTCTTGGGGGGCGGCCTACGAGCAGTACTTC.

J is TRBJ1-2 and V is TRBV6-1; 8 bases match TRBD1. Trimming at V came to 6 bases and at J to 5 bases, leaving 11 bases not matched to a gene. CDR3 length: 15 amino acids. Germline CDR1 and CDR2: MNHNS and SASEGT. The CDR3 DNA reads TGTGCCAGCAGATCTGACAGGGGTGGGGCTTATGGCTACACCTTC. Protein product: CASRSDRGGAYGYTF.